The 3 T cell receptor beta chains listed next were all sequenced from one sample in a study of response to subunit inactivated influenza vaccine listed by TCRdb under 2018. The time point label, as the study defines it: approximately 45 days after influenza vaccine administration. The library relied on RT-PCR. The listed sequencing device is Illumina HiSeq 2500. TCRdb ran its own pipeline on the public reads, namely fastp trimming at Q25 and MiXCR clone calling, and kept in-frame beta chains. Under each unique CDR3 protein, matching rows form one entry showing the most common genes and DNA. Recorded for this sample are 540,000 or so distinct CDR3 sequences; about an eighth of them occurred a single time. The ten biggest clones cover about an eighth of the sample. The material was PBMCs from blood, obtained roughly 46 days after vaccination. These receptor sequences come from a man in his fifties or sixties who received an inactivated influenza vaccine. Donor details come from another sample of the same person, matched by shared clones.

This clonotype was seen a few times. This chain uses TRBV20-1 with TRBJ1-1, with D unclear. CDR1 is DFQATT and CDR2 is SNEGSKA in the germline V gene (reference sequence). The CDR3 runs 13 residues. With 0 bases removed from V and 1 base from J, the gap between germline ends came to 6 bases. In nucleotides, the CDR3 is TGCAGTGCTAGAGAACGAAGGAACACTGAAGCTTTCTTT. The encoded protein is CSARERRNTEAFF.

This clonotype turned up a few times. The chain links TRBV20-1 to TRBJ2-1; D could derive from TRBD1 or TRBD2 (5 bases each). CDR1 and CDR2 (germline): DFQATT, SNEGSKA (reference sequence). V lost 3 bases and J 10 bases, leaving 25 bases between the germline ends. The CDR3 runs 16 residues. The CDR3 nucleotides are TGCAGTGCTAGGCCAGTGTTGGGACCGTGGGGCCGGGAGCAGTTCTTC. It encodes CSARPVLGPWGREQFF.

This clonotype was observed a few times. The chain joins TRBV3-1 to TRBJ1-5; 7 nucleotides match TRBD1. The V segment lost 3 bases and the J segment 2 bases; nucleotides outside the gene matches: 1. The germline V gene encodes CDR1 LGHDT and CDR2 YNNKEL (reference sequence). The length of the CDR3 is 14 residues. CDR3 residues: CASSHRGGNQPQHF. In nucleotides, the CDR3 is TGTGCCAGCAGCCACAGGGGGGGCAATCAGCCCCAGCATTTT.